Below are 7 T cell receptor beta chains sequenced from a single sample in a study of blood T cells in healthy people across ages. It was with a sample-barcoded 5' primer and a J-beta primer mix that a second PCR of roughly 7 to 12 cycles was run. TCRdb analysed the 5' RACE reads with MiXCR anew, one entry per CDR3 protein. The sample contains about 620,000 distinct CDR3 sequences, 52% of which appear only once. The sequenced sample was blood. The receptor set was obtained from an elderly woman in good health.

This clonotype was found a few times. CDR3 amino acids: CASSLGTGSNTGELFF. The CDR3 coding sequence is TGTGCCAGCAGCCTGGGGACAGGCTCGAACACCGGGGAGCTGTTTTTT. The chain links TRBV3-1 to TRBJ2-2, with 8 nucleotides matching TRBD1. The junction had 4 bases not matched to a gene; V was cut back by 4 bases and J by 0 bases. CDR3 length: 16 residues. Germline CDR1 reads LGHDT; CDR2 reads YNNKEL (reference sequence).

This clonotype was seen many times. This chain's CDR3 is CASSLGLAEVYYEQYF. DNA for the CDR3: TGTGCCAGCAGCTTAGGACTAGCGGAGGTCTATTACGAGCAGTACTTC. This sequence joins TRBV7-2 and TRBJ2-7; the match to TRBD2 covers 9 bases. CDR1 is SGHTA and CDR2 is FQGNSA in the germline V gene. Unmatched junction bases numbered 8, after V lost 1 base and J lost 4 bases. The CDR3 contains 16 residues.

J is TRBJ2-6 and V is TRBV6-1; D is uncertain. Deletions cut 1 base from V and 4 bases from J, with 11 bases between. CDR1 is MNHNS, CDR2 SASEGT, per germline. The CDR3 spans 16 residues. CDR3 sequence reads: CASSEVAWNGANVLTF. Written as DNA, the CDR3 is TGTGCCAGCAGTGAAGTTGCTTGGAACGGGGCCAACGTCCTGACTTTC.

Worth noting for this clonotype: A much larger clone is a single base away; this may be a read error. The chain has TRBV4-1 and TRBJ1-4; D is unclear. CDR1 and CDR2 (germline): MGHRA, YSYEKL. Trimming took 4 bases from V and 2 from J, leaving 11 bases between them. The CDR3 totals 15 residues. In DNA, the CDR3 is TGCGCCAGCAGCCTCCCCAGTGTCACTAATGAAAAACTGTTTTTT. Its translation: CASSLPSVTNEKLFF.

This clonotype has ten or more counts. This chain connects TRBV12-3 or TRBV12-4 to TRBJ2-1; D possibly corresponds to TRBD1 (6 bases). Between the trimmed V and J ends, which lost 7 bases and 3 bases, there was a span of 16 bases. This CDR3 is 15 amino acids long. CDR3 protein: CASIPQGTYYNEQFF. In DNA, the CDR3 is TGTGCCAGCATCCCTCAGGGGACATACTACAATGAGCAGTTCTTC.

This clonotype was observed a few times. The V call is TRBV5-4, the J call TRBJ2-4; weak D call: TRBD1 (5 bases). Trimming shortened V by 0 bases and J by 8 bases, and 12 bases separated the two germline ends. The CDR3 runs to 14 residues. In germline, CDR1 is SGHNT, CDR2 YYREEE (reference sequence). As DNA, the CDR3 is TGTGCCAGCAGCTTGGAGGGCAGGGTGGACATTCAGTACTTC. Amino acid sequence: CASSLEGRVDIQYF. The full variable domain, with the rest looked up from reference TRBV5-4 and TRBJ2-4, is ETGVTQSPTHLIKTRGQQVTLRCSSQSGHNTVSWYQQALGQGPQFIFQYYREEENGRGNFPPRFSGLQFPNYSSELNVNALELDDSALYLCASSLEGRVDIQYFGAGTRLSVL.

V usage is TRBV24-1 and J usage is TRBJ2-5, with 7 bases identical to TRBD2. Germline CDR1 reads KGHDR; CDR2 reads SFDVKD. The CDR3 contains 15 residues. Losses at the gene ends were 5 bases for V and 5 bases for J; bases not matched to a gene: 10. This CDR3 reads CATSGGGSRWETQYF. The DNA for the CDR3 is TGTGCCACCAGTGGTGGCGGGAGTAGGTGGGAGACCCAGTACTTC.